The present entry profiles one T cell receptor beta chain with its context. Antigen specificity is unknown. This sample was taken from a study of shared clonotypes between healthy human individuals. Study-wide background: Serving as donors were two women and a few men, whose ages spanned 18 to 49. Study-wide results and limits: Clonotype sharing among donors was expected to depend on sequencing depth.

Unsorted PBMC contributed 250 to 300 ng DNA, approximately 30,000 T cell genomes, to each replicate PCR. Measured with immunoSEQ multiplex PCR; TCRdb has only the in-frame clones, and not every one. The sample holds about 490,000 clones; about 79% are singletons and the top ten take over 10%. The sequence derives from a woman in her 40s in good health. Some clones in this sample may be carry-over from other donors' samples. Material: PBMCs.

The CDR3 DNA follows: TGTGCCAGCTCACCCCTGCTAGCGGGAGGAAACGAGCAGTACTTC. This encodes CASSPLLAGGNEQYF. The chain is built from TRBV18 and TRBJ2-5; 11 positions agree with TRBD2. The DNA end is a closer match to TRBJ2-7, so the J assignment may be wrong. The CDR3 totals 15 residues. The V gene's germline CDR1 is KGHSH and CDR2 LQKENI.